A selection of T cell receptor beta chains follows, all from one sample in a study of T cells in Graves' hyperthyroidism and ophthalmopathy. TCRdb processed the multiplex PCR reads anew with MiXCR; each CDR3 protein has one entry. The sample comprises 360,000 or so distinct CDR3 sequences, about 16% of which are singletons, and roughly a fifth rests with the top ten. What was sequenced was blood. All receptors come from a woman aged 55-70 years with Graves' ophthalmopathy. The CDR3 runs from the conserved cysteine through the conserved F or W.

cdr3_aa | v_call
CSATGIGKQYF | TRBV20-1
CSARGTLLDTQYF | TRBV20-1
CSARGTWDETQYF | TRBV20-1
CAWSDRQEAFF | TRBV30
CASSQDRWTSGAEVPYEQYF | TRBV4-2
CASSYRGRLTGELFF | TRBV5-6
CASSFFSGGTEAFF | TRBV12-3/TRBV12-4
CASSYIKAGTGLGKLFF | TRBV6-6
CASSFPDSYGYTF | TRBV5-1
CASSRSNTPDREYNSPLHF | TRBV5-1
CASSLGGESSYEQYF | TRBV13
CASSLRDRVYSYEQYF | TRBV12-3/TRBV12-4
CAWSPPSLAVASYEQYF | TRBV30
CASILSGRQSSNNYGYTF | TRBV28
CASSHNSYEQYF | TRBV3-1
CASSPGLGEEQFF | TRBV18
CASSSPGSVETQYF | TRBV5-1
CATTQTFDSSLMSSGVNVLTF | TRBV28
CASTSGLSSYNEQFF | TRBV27
CASSLAMSSGMSNEQFF | TRBV12-3/TRBV12-4
CASSLNPSGRAGTDTQYF | TRBV5-1
CASSFISPVETQYF | TRBV12-3/TRBV12-4
CASVDRNTPYEQYF | TRBV18
CASSYLEGGLGNEQYF | TRBV6-2/TRBV6-3
CAWSAVSGKLFF | TRBV30
CASRTGTSGTHTQYF | TRBV12-3/TRBV12-4
CASSPGVLPYEQYF | TRBV3-1
CASSLGQIATNEKLFF | TRBV5-1
CSAPASYNEQFF | TRBV20-1
CASSELAGVTTDTQYF | TRBV19
CASSFHIGTPNEQFF | TRBV5-1
CASSEDEGTPLTHNEQSF | TRBV6-1
CASSSRLAGGSYNEQFF | TRBV27
CATSQTGGSYEQYF | TRBV24-1
CASSLGLAGGYYEQYF | TRBV11-3
CAIARGQETQYF | TRBV10-3
CASRAGQHNEQFF | TRBV2
CASSPATSGRGRNTQYF | TRBV6-1
CSVEGVSSGANVLTF | TRBV29-1
CASSYSRDSRTETQYF | TRBV6-6
CASSSPGDLLDTQYF | TRBV5-5
CASSSRLAGESYNEQFF | TRBV11-2
CASGVLDRYEQYF | TRBV6-1